This record looks at one TCR beta chain sequence and its context. One entry per CDR3 protein results from TCRdb running MiXCR on the 5' RACE reads. The repertoire holds 450,000 or so distinct CDR3 sequences, with approximately 24% as singletons. The data were obtained in a study of identical twins. These sequences were also reported in another study, on T cells expressing NK-cell markers. That work contributes: Seven sequenced donors out of eight were HCMV-seropositive, one seronegative. There remained a lack of clarity about HCMV specificity of expanded NKG2C+ T cell clones.

The sequenced material came from CD4+ T cells sorted from blood. This TCR was recovered from a woman aged 18-30 years in good health.

As DNA, the CDR3 is TGTGCCAGCAGTTTAGGGGTCCGGGGCGCTGGCTACACCTTC. It specifies CASSLGVRGAGYTF. The chain uses TRBV12-3 or TRBV12-4 and TRBJ1-2, with a weak D call TRBD1 (5 bases). The CDR3 runs to 14 residues. V lost 1 base and J lost 7, with 13 bases in between.